This T cell receptor (beta chain) was sequenced in a study of blood T cell repertoires in COVID-19. Turning to the study itself: Acute-phase and convalescent COVID-19 samples originated in the United States, Italy and Spain. In each case, the material was cDNA or gDNA derived from T cells, B-cell-depleted T cells, or PBMCs.

Study processing details: Reference gene primer amplification gave estimated nucleated cell counts. The method was immunoSEQ multiplex PCR; TCRdb's version includes in-frame clones alone and lacks a portion of them. V and J calls and clone size are those listed in that table; D and trimming were worked out from the DNA. The sample gives around 250,000 clones, around 86% of which show up once; 3.6% is in the top ten. The sequence was obtained from a man younger than 30 with active or convalescent COVID-19. The material sequenced was peripheral blood.

CDR3 coding DNA: TGTGCCAGCAGTTACTCGACCCCCACGGGGAATCAGCCCCAGCATTTT. Its protein is CASSYSTPTGNQPQHF. The gene calls are TRBV6-5 and TRBJ1-5; no clear D gene. The CDR3 extends over 16 amino acids. The germline CDR1 and CDR2 sequences are MNHEY and SVGAGI. V was clipped by 0 bases and J by 4 bases, with 13 bases between them.